Listed here are 31 T cell receptor beta chains from one sample, sequenced in a study of cytomegalovirus exposure and HLA in healthy donors. Clones were sequenced by immunoSEQ multiplex PCR, and TCRdb holds only the in-frame ones, with some missing. The sample carries 90,000 to 130,000 clones, approximately 94% recorded once. What was sequenced was PBMCs. The source of these receptors is a woman between 18 and 30 years old in good health and CMV-seronegative.

In nucleotides, the CDR3 is TGTGCCAGCAGCATAAAGATCAGGGCGGGAGATGGCTACACCTTC. This translates into CASSIKIRAGDGYTF. The V call is TRBV11-3, the J call TRBJ1-2; perhaps TRBD1 as D (5 bases). V was trimmed by 5 bases and J by 6 bases, leaving 19 bases between them. CDR1 and CDR2 from the germline V gene are SGHNT and YENEEA. This CDR3 contains 15 residues. Full variable domain (outside the CDR3, taken from reference TRBV11-3 and TRBJ1-2): EAGVVQSPRYKIIEKKQPVAFWCNPISGHNTLYWYLQNLGQGPELLIRYENEEAVDDSQLPKDRFSAERLKGVDSTLKIQPAELGDSAVYLCASSIKIRAGDGYTFGSGTRLTVV.

This chain joins TRBV27 and TRBJ2-7; TRBD1 might be the D (6 bases). The CDR3 runs 18 residues. Germline CDR1 reads MNHEY; CDR2 reads SMNVEV (reference sequence). V lost 0 bases and J 7 bases, leaving 25 bases between the germline ends. CDR3 residues: CASSLSSDPPGHRREQYF. CDR3 nucleotides: TGTGCCAGCAGTTTATCCTCGGATCCACCGGGACACCGTAGAGAGCAGTACTTC.

V gene TRBV18 combines with J gene TRBJ1-1, with 7 bases fitting TRBD1. The CDR3 spans 14 residues. V lost 0 bases and J lost 4; bases outside the gene matches: 2. Germline V gives CDR1 KGHSH, CDR2 LQKENI. The CDR3 sequence: CASSPPDRPTEAFF. In DNA form, the CDR3 reads TGTGCCAGCTCACCACCGGACAGGCCCACTGAAGCTTTCTTT.

The CDR3 DNA is TGTGCCAGCAGTGAAACTGGGCGTGAAGCTTTCTTT. It specifies CASSETGREAFF. The genes are TRBV25-1 and TRBJ1-1; no reliable D call. The germline gives CDR1 MGHDK, CDR2 SYGVNS. The CDR3 runs to 12 residues. Trimming took 2 bases from V and 7 from J, leaving 8 bases between them. The complete variable domain, with remaining parts taken from reference TRBV25-1 and TRBJ1-1, reads EADIYQTPRYLVIGTGKKITLECSQTMGHDKMYWYQQDPGMELHLIHYSYGVNSTEKGDLSSESTVSRIRTEHFPLTLESARPSHTSQYLCASSETGREAFFGQGTRLTVV.

In its sample, this clone was seen once. The V and J genes are TRBV30 and TRBJ2-1, with D possibly matching TRBD2 (6 bases). Germline V gene lookup returns CDR1 GTSNPN and CDR2 SVGIG (reference sequence). The CDR3 loop spans 13 amino acids. Trimming took 3 bases from V and 6 from J, leaving 12 bases between them. The chain's CDR3 is CAWRLMGGNEQFF. The CDR3 bases are TGTGCCTGGAGACTTATGGGGGGCAATGAGCAGTTCTTC.

In DNA form, the CDR3 reads TGTGCCAGCAGCCCCCTGGGGACAGGGGCTAAAGAGACCCAGTACTTC. Amino acids: CASSPLGTGAKETQYF. The chain links TRBV4-2 to TRBJ2-5; 10 nucleotides agree with TRBD1. The CDR3 contains 16 residues. Per germline, CDR1 LGHNA and CDR2 YNFKEQ. The V and J ends lost 4 bases and 3 bases, in that order; junction bases with no gene match: 8.

The gene calls are TRBV12-1 and TRBJ2-7; the D call of TRBD1 is as the table states it, not checked on the DNA. TRBV12-1 is a listed pseudogene. This CDR3 spans 17 amino acids. The CDR3, as DNA: TGTGCCAGCAGCTTTGGGACAGGGGAATTTAGGCTTAACGAGCAGTACTTC. This encodes CASSFGTGEFRLNEQYF.

This clone was found once. The chain employs TRBV5-1 and TRBJ2-3; TRBD2 aligns across 11 bases. There are 17 residues in the CDR3. V lost 2 bases to trimming and J lost 0 bases; unmatched junction nucleotides: 5. CDR1 is SGHRS and CDR2 is YFSETQ in the germline V gene. The chain's CDR3 is CASSLGTSGTSTDTQYF. The CDR3 coding sequence is TGCGCCAGCAGCTTAGGGACTAGCGGTACTAGCACAGATACGCAGTATTTT.

The chain is built from TRBV5-1 and TRBJ1-6; D is unresolved. In germline, CDR1 is SGHRS, CDR2 YFSETQ. This CDR3 has 16 residues. Trimming pared 1 base from V and 8 bases from J, leaving 16 bases between. CDR3 bases: TGCGCCAGCAGCTTGAGTGTTGGCAGGCGGGATTCACCCCTCCACTTT. Protein sequence: CASSLSVGRRDSPLHF.

V usage is TRBV6-1 and J usage is TRBJ2-2, with D hard to call. The CDR3 has 14 amino acids. Trimming pared 2 bases from V and 3 bases from J, leaving 7 bases between. Germline V CDR1 and CDR2: MNHNS, SASEGT. Here the CDR3 reads CASSEWQDTGELFF. The DNA for the CDR3 is TGTGCCAGCAGTGAATGGCAGGACACCGGGGAGCTGTTTTTT.

This rearrangement joins TRBV6-1 to TRBJ2-1; the D gene is possibly TRBD2 (6 bases). CDR3 length: 12 amino acids. Germline V gene sequence: CDR1 MNHNS, CDR2 SASEGT. With 5 bases removed from V and 8 bases from J, the gap between germline ends came to 10 bases. The CDR3 region has the DNA TGTGCCAGCAGTACTTGGGACTATGAGCAGTTCTTC. The encoded protein is CASSTWDYEQFF.

The chain combines TRBV5-1 with TRBJ1-5; D is possibly TRBD1 (6 bases). The CDR3 length is 15 residues. Trimming left V 1 base short and J 3 bases short, with 11 bases between. CDR1 and CDR2 (germline): SGHRS, YFSETQ. DNA for the CDR3: TGCGCCAGCAGCTTGTGGGGGCTCGACAATCAGCCCCAGCATTTT. Translation gives CASSLWGLDNQPQHF.

The V gene is TRBV5-1, the J gene TRBJ2-3, with no clear D. The CDR3 loop spans 16 amino acids. Germline CDR1 reads SGHRS; CDR2 reads YFSETQ. Trimming took off 0 bases at V and 0 bases at J, with 11 bases between the two ends. In DNA form, the CDR3 reads TGCGCCAGCAGCTTGGACTTCGCACTGAGCACAGATACGCAGTATTTT. Protein product: CASSLDFALSTDTQYF.

The genes are TRBV7-9 and TRBJ1-2; D is unclear. The CDR3 loop spans 15 amino acids. The germline V gene has CDR1 SEHNR and CDR2 FQNEAQ (reference sequence). The V end was cut by 4 bases, the J end by 3 bases, with 15 bases between. CDR3 loop: CASSSPETFDYGYTF. CDR3 DNA: TGTGCCAGCAGCTCCCCCGAGACTTTCGACTATGGCTACACCTTC.

V is TRBV28 and J is TRBJ1-1, with a weak D call TRBD1 (5 bases). Trimming took 3 bases from V and 9 from J, leaving 11 bases between them. CDR1 is MDHEN and CDR2 is SYDVKM in the germline V gene. The CDR3 runs to 12 residues. The CDR3 loop is CASSLERQKAFF. The CDR3 DNA sequence: TGTGCCAGCAGTTTGGAACGACAGAAAGCTTTCTTT. Drawing the rest from reference TRBV28 and TRBJ1-1, the complete variable domain is DVKVTQSSRYLVKRTGEKVFLECVQDMDHENMFWYRQDPGLGLRLIYFSYDVKMKEKGDIPEGYSVSREKKERFSLILESASTNQTSMYLCASSLERQKAFFGQGTRLTVV.

The chain's CDR3 is CASSMQASGANVLTF. CDR3 nucleotides: TGTGCCAGTAGTATGCAGGCTTCTGGGGCCAACGTCCTGACTTTC. This chain joins TRBV19 and TRBJ2-6; no definite D call. Trimming stripped 3 bases from V and 1 base from J, with 7 bases between. The CDR3 loop spans 15 amino acids. Germline assignment: CDR1 LNHDA and CDR2 SQIVND (reference sequence).

The chain combines TRBV29-1 with TRBJ1-3; tentatively, D is TRBD1 (5 bases). The CDR3 sequence is 13 residues long. With 7 bases removed from V and 0 bases from J, the gap between germline ends came to 10 bases. Germline CDR1 reads SQVTM; CDR2 reads ANQGSEA. CDR3 amino acids: CSAMQGSGNTIYF. The CDR3 DNA reads TGCAGCGCCATGCAGGGCTCTGGAAACACCATATATTTT.

The chain uses TRBV2 and TRBJ1-1, with 8 bases lining up with TRBD1. Looked up from germline, CDR1 is SNHLY and CDR2 is FYNNEI. The CDR3 contains 12 residues. V gave up 4 bases and J gave up 7 bases; unmatched junction bases: 2. The DNA for the CDR3 is TGTGCCAGCAGTGGGACAGGGTTTGAAGCTTTCTTT. This encodes CASSGTGFEAFF.

The genes are TRBV7-2 and TRBJ2-3, with 8 bases that match TRBD2. J was trimmed by 5 bases and V by 5 bases; bases with no gene match: 12. Germline assignment: CDR1 SGHTA and CDR2 FQGNSA. The CDR3 is 16 residues long. CDR3 residues: CASSPIPGGAVDTQYF. As DNA, the CDR3 is TGTGCCAGCAGCCCCATCCCCGGGGGGGCCGTAGATACGCAGTATTTT.

The chain employs TRBV28 and TRBJ1-5; D ambiguous. Deletions cut 5 bases from V and 0 bases from J, with 8 bases between. Germline loops: CDR1 MDHEN, CDR2 SYDVKM. The CDR3 extends over 14 amino acids. CDR3 sequence reads: CASSSKISNQPQHF. In DNA, the CDR3 is TGTGCCAGCAGTAGCAAGATTAGCAATCAGCCCCAGCATTTT.

The chain links TRBV19 to TRBJ2-5, with TRBD1 matching over 7 bases. V gave up 8 bases and J gave up 4 bases; unmatched junction bases: 1. Germline V gene lookup returns CDR1 LNHDA and CDR2 SQIVND (reference sequence). The CDR3 is 11 amino acids. CDR3 in amino acids: CASRDRETQYF. The CDR3 DNA reads as TGTGCCAGTCGGGACAGAGAGACCCAGTACTTC.

The J gene is TRBJ1-2, the V gene TRBV6-5, with D tentatively TRBD1 (5 bases). Per the germline V gene, CDR1 is MNHEY and CDR2 is SVGAGI. V was shortened by 2 bases and J by 6 bases, with 13 bases between the two germline ends. CDR3 length equals 14 residues. The CDR3 protein is CASSYKLGGDGYTF. The CDR3 region has the DNA TGTGCCAGCAGTTACAAGCTGGGAGGGGATGGCTACACCTTC.

This rearrangement joins TRBV18 to TRBJ2-1, with D possibly being TRBD2 (6 bases). The CDR3 has 15 amino acids. V lost 4 bases and J lost 3, with 13 bases in between. CDR1 KGHSH and CDR2 LQKENI come from the germline V gene. In nucleotides, the CDR3 is TGTGCCAGCTCACTAGCGGAGAGACACTACAATGAGCAGTTCTTC. Translated: CASSLAERHYNEQFF.

This clone was observed once. This chain uses TRBV9 with TRBJ1-1; D gene ambiguous. This CDR3 comprises 15 residues. The germline V gene encodes CDR1 SGDLS and CDR2 YYNGEE. Trimming removed 0 bases at V and 1 base at J, with 10 bases between. The CDR3 is CASSVAGTRNTEAFF. The CDR3 nucleotides read TGTGCCAGCAGCGTAGCTGGCACCCGGAACACTGAAGCTTTCTTT.

The J gene is TRBJ2-7, the V gene TRBV18; tentative D call: TRBD2 (6 bases). The germline V and J ends were trimmed by 1 base and 2 bases, with 15 bases remaining between them. The CDR3 spans 16 residues. Germline V gives CDR1 KGHSH, CDR2 LQKENI. The DNA of the CDR3 is TGTGCCAGCTCACCACGCGAAGGCGGGGTCGCCTACGAGCAGTACTTC. The encoded protein is CASSPREGGVAYEQYF.

The chain joins TRBV9 to TRBJ2-1; TRBD1 matches at 8 bases. With V trimmed by 0 bases and J by 3 bases, 2 bases remained unmatched. CDR3 length: 15 residues. Germline V lookup: CDR1 SGDLS, CDR2 YYNGEE. This CDR3 is CASSVDTGGYNEQFF. In DNA form, the CDR3 reads TGTGCCAGCAGCGTAGACACAGGGGGCTACAATGAGCAGTTCTTC. Full variable domain (outside the CDR3, taken from reference TRBV9 and TRBJ2-1): DSGVTQTPKHLITATGQRVTLRCSPRSGDLSVYWYQQSLDQGLQFLIQYYNGEERAKGNILERFSAQQFPDLHSELNLSSLELGDSALYFCASSVDTGGYNEQFFGPGTRLTVL.

This clone was seen just once. CDR3: CASSVDRFPNTEAFF. The CDR3 DNA follows: TGTGCCAGCAGCGTCGACAGGTTTCCGAACACTGAAGCTTTCTTT. The V call is TRBV11-2, the J call TRBJ1-1, with D maybe TRBD1 (6 bases). Germline CDR1 is SGHAT and CDR2 is FQNNGV. With 5 bases removed from V and 1 base from J, the gap between germline ends came to 14 bases. This CDR3 contains 15 residues. The complete variable domain, with remaining parts taken from reference TRBV11-2 and TRBJ1-1, reads EAGVAQSPRYKIIEKRQSVAFWCNPISGHATLYWYQQILGQGPKLLIQFQNNGVVDDSQLPKDRFSAERLKGVDSTLKIQPAKLEDSAVYLCASSVDRFPNTEAFFGQGTRLTVV.

This chain connects TRBV4-3 to TRBJ2-3; TRBD2 aligns across 8 bases. Losses at the gene ends were 0 bases for V and 5 bases for J; bases not matched to a gene: 10. The CDR3 covers 17 residues. Per the germline V gene, CDR1 is LGHNA and CDR2 is YSLEER. The CDR3 region has the DNA TGCGCCAGCAGCCAAGAGCCTCCGGGGGGGGAAAGAGATACGCAGTATTTT. It encodes CASSQEPPGGERDTQYF.

This clone was seen only once. This chain connects TRBV6-6 to TRBJ2-1, with 7 positions matching TRBD1. Germline CDR1 MNHNY, CDR2 SVGAGI (reference sequence). The ends lost 7 bases at V and 10 bases at J; junction bases unmatched: 10. This CDR3 contains 13 residues. CDR3 loop: CASIETGTSEQFF. CDR3 in DNA: TGTGCCAGCATTGAGACAGGGACATCGGAGCAGTTCTTC.

The chain is built from TRBV5-6 and TRBJ2-5; D unresolved. The V gene's germline CDR1 is SGHDT and CDR2 YYEEEE. The CDR3 contains 13 residues. With 4 bases removed from V and 2 bases from J, the gap between germline ends came to 9 bases. As DNA, the CDR3 is TGTGCCAGCAGCCCCAGGTTTCAAGAGACCCAGTACTTC. Amino acids: CASSPRFQETQYF.

This sequence joins TRBV27 and TRBJ2-7; possibly TRBD2 for D (6 bases). The CDR3 extends over 12 amino acids. V dropped 9 bases and J dropped 5 bases, with 14 bases sitting between them. Germline loops: CDR1 MNHEY, CDR2 SMNVEV (reference sequence). CDR3 region: CASFGRSHEQYF. The CDR3 DNA follows: TGTGCCAGTTTTGGGAGGTCCCACGAGCAGTACTTC.